The 20 T cell receptor beta chains presented below share a single source sample, sequenced in a study of cytomegalovirus exposure and HLA in healthy donors. The PCR was carried out with 60 Vbeta primers and 13 Jbeta primers. Using immunoSEQ multiplex PCR, the repertoire was profiled, and TCRdb retains in-frame clones only, with some absent. Of a few hundred thousand clones listed, around three quarters are singletons. Sample: PBMCs. All receptors come from a man between 40 and 49 years old in good health and CMV-seronegative.

The chain couples TRBV10-2 to TRBJ2-7; D unresolved. The CDR3 has 12 amino acids. Germline loops: CDR1 WSHSY, CDR2 SAAADI. Trimming pared 4 bases from V and 3 bases from J, leaving 7 bases between. In nucleotides, the CDR3 is TGCGCCAGCAGTGGCGAGAGCTACGAGCAGTACTTC. The encoded protein is CASSGESYEQYF.

The V gene is TRBV29-1, the J gene TRBJ2-1, with TRBD2 matching 8 bases. Germline-derived CDR1 and CDR2 are SQVTM and ANQGSEA. Trimming removed 6 bases from V and 3 bases from J; junction bases left unmatched: 7. The CDR3 loop spans 14 amino acids. The CDR3 reads CSVRTGTSYNEQFF. The CDR3 coding sequence is TGCAGCGTCCGGACGGGGACTAGCTACAATGAGCAGTTCTTC.

The rearrangement uses TRBV29-1 and TRBJ1-2, with D unresolved. Germline V gene data show CDR1 as SQVTM and CDR2 as ANQGSEA. The CDR3 covers 10 residues. V lost 4 bases, J lost 8 bases, and 8 bases lay in between. The CDR3 DNA follows: TGCAGCGTTGGGGAGGCGGGCTACACCTTC. This gives the protein CSVGEAGYTF.

For this clone: The junction departs from germline at one end; a sequencing error may be responsible. The CDR3 here is CASSQRTGGYYSPLHF. CDR3 nucleotide sequence: TGCGCCAGCAGCCAACGGACAGGGGGCTATTATTCACCCCTCCACTTT. The rearrangement links TRBV4-3 to TRBJ1-6; the match to TRBD1 covers 11 bases. The CDR3 consists of 16 residues. Germline CDR1 LGHNA, CDR2 YSLEER.

This clone is a singleton in its sample. The chain carries TRBV23-1 and TRBJ2-7, with a weak D call TRBD2 (6 bases). TRBV23-1 is flagged as an ORF with uncertain function. The CDR3 loop spans 14 amino acids. V was pared by 4 bases and J by 7 bases, with 17 bases between. The CDR3, as DNA: TGCGCCAGCAGTCCGGGGACTTGGGAGGCGGAGCAGTACTTC. Translated: CASSPGTWEAEQYF.

The chain couples TRBV28 to TRBJ1-2, with D unresolved. The CDR3 runs to 15 residues. Trimming took 3 bases from V and 4 from J, leaving 15 bases between them. CDR1 and CDR2 (germline): MDHEN, SYDVKM. Written as DNA, the CDR3 is TGTGCCAGCAGTTTCCCCCCCTCAGATTCCTATGGCTACACCTTC. This translates into CASSFPPSDSYGYTF.

The chain couples TRBV11-2 to TRBJ2-7, with 7 bases identical to TRBD2. The CDR3 is made up of 15 amino acids. Germline assignment: CDR1 SGHAT and CDR2 FQNNGV. The J segment lost 2 bases and the V segment lost 4 bases, leaving 8 bases of the junction unmatched. The CDR3 sequence is CASSSRLAVPYEQYF. The CDR3 DNA is TGTGCCAGCAGCTCCCGACTAGCCGTTCCCTACGAGCAGTACTTC.

The chain links TRBV4-2 to TRBJ1-2; TRBD1 agrees at 11 bases. Germline V gene lookup returns CDR1 LGHNA and CDR2 YNFKEQ. V dropped 1 base and J dropped 8; count of bases not matched to a gene: 3. The CDR3 is made up of 14 amino acids. The DNA of the CDR3 is TGTGCCAGCAGCCAAGTGGGACAGGGGGAAGGCTACACCTTC. As protein: CASSQVGQGEGYTF.

This rearrangement joins TRBV19 to TRBJ1-1; a weak D match, TRBD1 (6 bases). CDR1 is LNHDA and CDR2 is SQIVND in the germline V gene (reference sequence). V dropped 6 bases and J dropped 5 bases, with 10 bases sitting between them. The CDR3 runs 12 residues. CDR3 sequence (DNA): TGTGCCAGTAGGGACAGAAGGACTGAAGCTTTCTTT. Residues: CASRDRRTEAFF.

This clone was counted only a few times. The chain recombines TRBV6-1 with TRBJ2-7; 8 nucleotides agree with TRBD1. The CDR3 sequence is 15 residues long. V gave up 6 bases and J gave up 1 base; unmatched junction bases: 8. CDR1 and CDR2 (germline): MNHNS, SASEGT. The CDR3 nucleotides read TGTGCCAGCAGAATCGACAGGGGTCTTTCCTACGAGCAGTACTTC. Translation: CASRIDRGLSYEQYF.

The chain carries TRBV9 and TRBJ2-1; 9 bases line up with TRBD2. The germline gives CDR1 SGDLS, CDR2 YYNGEE. Trimming at V came to 6 bases and at J to 7 bases, leaving 11 bases not matched to a gene. The CDR3 is made up of 15 amino acids. CDR3 nucleotide sequence: TGTGCCAGCACCCCCGGGACTAGCCATCGGAATGAGCAGTTCTTC. The encoded protein is CASTPGTSHRNEQFF.

V is TRBV19 and J is TRBJ2-2, with 7 bases that match TRBD1. The CDR3 sequence is 17 residues long. Germline loops: CDR1 LNHDA, CDR2 SQIVND (reference sequence). The trim removed 4 bases at V and 4 bases at J, leaving 12 bases unmatched. This chain's CDR3 is CASSTPPDRVGTGELFF. CDR3 sequence (DNA): TGTGCCAGTAGTACCCCCCCCGACAGGGTTGGCACCGGGGAGCTGTTTTTT.

The V and J genes are TRBV19 and TRBJ1-2; TRBD1 aligns across 7 bases. Germline CDR1 reads LNHDA; CDR2 reads SQIVND (reference sequence). This CDR3 has 14 amino acids. V shed 5 bases, J shed 5 bases, and the junction held 8 bases outside the gene matches. The CDR3 here is CASSSQGGRYGYTF. In nucleotides, the CDR3 is TGTGCCAGTAGTTCTCAGGGGGGTAGATATGGCTACACCTTC.

The chain uses TRBV14 and TRBJ2-3, with D perhaps TRBD2 (7 bases). There are 16 residues in the CDR3. V lost 1 base, J lost 5 bases, and 16 bases lay in between. CDR1 and CDR2 from the germline V gene are SGHDN and FVKESK. The CDR3 DNA sequence: TGTGCCAGCAGCCAAGGCTGGGGGGGCCAACAAGATACGCAGTATTTT. Its translation is CASSQGWGGQQDTQYF.

V usage is TRBV4-1 and J usage is TRBJ2-7; no clear D. The CDR3 runs 14 residues. In germline, CDR1 is MGHRA, CDR2 YSYEKL. Trimming pared 4 bases from V and 0 bases from J, leaving 10 bases between. The CDR3 here is CASSPLQSSYEQYF. The CDR3 DNA follows: TGCGCCAGCAGCCCGTTACAGAGCTCCTACGAGCAGTACTTC.

The rearrangement uses TRBV5-4 and TRBJ2-1; a weak D match, TRBD2 (6 bases). This CDR3 has 17 residues. The germline V and J ends were trimmed by 4 bases and 0 bases, with 17 bases remaining between them. Germline lookup yields CDR1 SGHNT and CDR2 YYREEE (reference sequence). The CDR3 DNA reads as TGTGCCAGCAGCCGCGGTGGTACGGGAGACTCCTACAATGAGCAGTTCTTC. Translation gives CASSRGGTGDSYNEQFF.

The genes are TRBV9 and TRBJ2-1; D is ambiguous. CDR1 is SGDLS, CDR2 YYNGEE, per germline. The CDR3 covers 13 residues. Trimming removed 0 bases at V and 4 bases at J, with 5 bases between. In nucleotides, the CDR3 is TGTGCCAGCAGCGTAGGAGTTTACAATGAGCAGTTCTTC. It encodes CASSVGVYNEQFF. Using reference TRBV9 and TRBJ2-1 for the parts outside the CDR3, the full variable domain is DSGVTQTPKHLITATGQRVTLRCSPRSGDLSVYWYQQSLDQGLQFLIQYYNGEERAKGNILERFSAQQFPDLHSELNLSSLELGDSALYFCASSVGVYNEQFFGPGTRLTVL.

The CDR3 DNA reads TGTGCCAGCAGTTACTCGCGGGACAGCACCTACGAGCAGTACTTC. Protein product: CASSYSRDSTYEQYF. This chain uses TRBV6-6 with TRBJ2-7, with D possibly TRBD1 on 7 matching bases. The CDR3 covers 15 residues. The germline V gene encodes CDR1 MNHNY and CDR2 SVGAGI (reference sequence). V lost 0 bases and J lost 2, with 11 bases in between.

In nucleotides, the CDR3 is TGTGCCAGCAGCTTGGGAGCGGGAGTGACCGGGGAGCTGTTTTTT. It is translated as CASSLGAGVTGELFF. This chain uses TRBV5-5 with TRBJ2-2, with 8 bases fitting TRBD2. Germline values: CDR1 SGHKS, CDR2 YYEKEE (reference sequence). The CDR3 length is 15 residues. The V and J ends lost 0 bases and 5 bases, in that order; junction bases with no gene match: 3.

The chain uses TRBV6-5 and TRBJ2-5; TRBD1 matches at 9 bases. J gave up 6 bases and V 6 bases, and 5 bases lay outside the gene matches. The CDR3 has 13 residues. Germline V CDR1 and CDR2: MNHEY, SVGAGI. Here the CDR3 DNA reads TGTGCCAGCAGCCAGAACAGGGGGCAGACCCAGTACTTC. Translation gives CASSQNRGQTQYF.